These 2 T cell receptor beta chains share one sample of origin, sequenced in a study of T cell clonotyping in hematopoietic cell transplantation. Method: immunoSEQ multiplex PCR; TCRdb's copy keeps in-frame clones and lacks some. The data contain several thousand clones, roughly 90% of them singletons. Time point denoted: recipient sample about 28 days before transplant, after cytoreduction. Sequences were derived from peripheral blood mononuclear cells, sampled before stem cell transplant. The origin of the receptors is a woman aged 55-70 years with acute myeloid leukemia. Some clones in this sample may be carry-over from other donors' samples.

V and J are TRBV14 and TRBJ2-2; 8 bases agree with TRBD1. The germline gives CDR1 SGHDN, CDR2 FVKESK. V shed 2 bases and J 6 bases; nucleotides not matched to a gene: 8. CDR3 length: 16 residues. The CDR3 DNA follows: TGTGCCAGCAGCCAAACGGGACAGGCTTTCTCCGGGGAGCTGTTTTTT. This codes for CASSQTGQAFSGELFF.

The chain carries TRBV28 and TRBJ1-1, with a possible D match to TRBD1 (6 bases). There are 15 residues in the CDR3. The V end lost 5 bases, the J end lost 3 bases, and 16 bases lay between the germline ends. The germline gives CDR1 MDHEN, CDR2 SYDVKM. The CDR3 DNA follows: TGTGCCAGCAGTACAGTACAGGGTCAGGACACTGAAGCTTTCTTT. Protein sequence: CASSTVQGQDTEAFF. Drawing the rest from reference TRBV28 and TRBJ1-1, the complete variable domain is DVKVTQSSRYLVKRTGEKVFLECVQDMDHENMFWYRQDPGLGLRLIYFSYDVKMKEKGDIPEGYSVSREKKERFSLILESASTNQTSMYLCASSTVQGQDTEAFFGQGTRLTVV.